The 16 T cell receptor beta chains below all came from one sample that was sequenced in a study of regulatory T cells in long-lasting Graves disease. Noted time point: persistent/refractory GD, antithyroid drugs over 5 years with positive TRAb. The TCR library was made from RNA that had been extracted from PBMCs in TRIzol. HTBI primers from iRepertoire and Arm-PCR of CDR3 regions yielded the TCR beta libraries. TCRdb reanalysed the multiplex PCR reads using MiXCR and keeps one entry per CDR3 protein. This table has about 430,000 distinct CDR3 sequences, approximately 22% appearing once. The specimen was peripheral blood mononuclear cells (PBMCs), collected when the disease was refractory, from a patient treated with antithyroid drugs. The receptors shown here come from a female donor with Graves disease.

This clonotype was detected many times. The chain joins TRBV16 to TRBJ1-1; D remains ambiguous. This CDR3 comprises 13 residues. V was pared by 6 bases and J by 3 bases, with 11 bases between. The germline gives CDR1 KGHSY, CDR2 FQNENV. CDR3: CASRNGRHTEAFF. In nucleotides, the CDR3 is TGTGCCAGCAGAAACGGTAGACACACTGAAGCTTTCTTT.

Details on this clonotype: This may be a read error: a much more frequent sequence differs by one nucleotide. The chain links TRBV27 to TRBJ1-6; a weak D match, TRBD1 (6 bases). This CDR3 comprises 15 residues. Germline loops: CDR1 MNHEY, CDR2 SMNVEV (reference sequence). As DNA, the CDR3 is TGTGTCAGCACCGTGACAGGATTCCTCAATTCACCCCTCCACTTT. It specifies CVSTVTGFLNSPLHF.

J is TRBJ2-3 and V is TRBV4-1; 8 nucleotides match TRBD2. The junction had 7 bases not matched to a gene; V was cut back by 5 bases and J by 9 bases. This CDR3 spans 13 amino acids. The germline CDR1 and CDR2 sequences are MGHRA and YSYEKL. Written as DNA, the CDR3 is TGCGCCAGCAGCGGCGAACCGGGAGGGACGCAGTATTTT. Translation gives CASSGEPGGTQYF.

As regards this clonotype: This likely came from a read error, as a far larger clone is one base away. This chain joins TRBV12-3 or TRBV12-4 and TRBJ1-6; 9 nucleotides agree with TRBD1. The V and J ends lost 6 bases and 8 bases, in that order; junction bases with no gene match: 5. The CDR3 has 14 amino acids. DNA of the CDR3: TGTGCCAGCAGGCCCGGGACAGGGTATTCACCCCTCCACTTT. Its translation: CASRPGTGYSPLHF.

The sample holds a few counts of this clonotype. The chain uses TRBV5-8 and TRBJ1-5; D possibly corresponds to TRBD1 (5 bases). Germline assignment: CDR1 SGHTS and CDR2 YDEGEE. This CDR3 is built from 15 residues. V lost 3 bases and J lost 5, with 15 bases in between. In nucleotides, the CDR3 is TGTGCCAGCAGCTCCCCCCCGCGCAGGGATCAGCCCCAGCATTTT. Amino acid sequence: CASSSPPRRDQPQHF.

This clonotype turned up a few times. The chain has TRBV7-9 and TRBJ1-4; 9 positions match TRBD1. The trim removed 5 bases at V and 0 bases at J, leaving 7 bases unmatched. The CDR3 loop spans 17 amino acids. Germline V gives CDR1 SEHNR, CDR2 FQNEAQ (reference sequence). The CDR3 loop reads CASSTQGAAATNEKLFF. CDR3 coding DNA: TGTGCCAGCAGCACACAGGGGGCGGCTGCAACTAATGAAAAACTGTTTTTT.

This clonotype has a handful of counts. The chain carries TRBV6-5 and TRBJ2-7, with TRBD2 identical over 13 bases. This CDR3 is built from 16 residues. The ends lost 4 bases at V and 4 bases at J; junction bases unmatched: 7. Germline CDR1 reads MNHEY; CDR2 reads SVGAGI. This CDR3 is CASSFRGTSGTYEQYF. The CDR3 coding sequence is TGTGCCAGCAGTTTCAGGGGGACTAGCGGGACATACGAGCAGTACTTC.

This clonotype was detected many times. The chain couples TRBV13 to TRBJ2-7; D is undetermined. V shed 5 bases and J shed 3 bases, with 8 bases lying between them. CDR3 size: 12 residues. CDR1 is PRHDT and CDR2 is FYEKMQ in the germline V gene (reference sequence). The CDR3 DNA reads TGTGCCAGCAGCAAAGAGGACTACGAGCAGTACTTC. It encodes CASSKEDYEQYF.

This clonotype was observed many times. V gene TRBV12-3 or TRBV12-4 combines with J gene TRBJ2-2; 10 bases line up with TRBD2. Losses at the gene ends were 7 bases for V and 2 bases for J; bases not matched to a gene: 4. This CDR3 spans 15 amino acids. The CDR3 protein is CASTTLAGNTGELFF. As DNA, the CDR3 is TGTGCCAGCACTACACTAGCGGGAAACACCGGGGAGCTGTTTTTT.

This clonotype was picked up one time. V gene TRBV7-9 combines with J gene TRBJ1-4, with 9 bases matching TRBD1. The germline V gene encodes CDR1 SEHNR and CDR2 FQNEAQ (reference sequence). V lost 5 bases to trimming and J lost 8 bases; unmatched junction nucleotides: 15. CDR3 length: 17 residues. This CDR3 reads CASSHGQGPPRGEKLFF. The CDR3 DNA reads as TGTGCCAGCAGCCATGGACAGGGGCCTCCCAGGGGAGAAAAACTGTTTTTT.

The V and J genes are TRBV28 and TRBJ2-1, with D possibly matching TRBD2 (5 bases). V was shortened by 3 bases and J by 1 base, with 13 bases between the two germline ends. Germline V lookup: CDR1 MDHEN, CDR2 SYDVKM. This CDR3 comprises 16 residues. The CDR3 loop is CASSLDLALSYNEQFF. The CDR3 DNA sequence: TGTGCCAGCAGTTTGGACTTGGCCCTATCCTACAATGAGCAGTTCTTC.

Points on this clonotype: Germline and junction disagree at one end, which may indicate a read error. J is TRBJ2-2 and V is TRBV6-9; the match to TRBD1 covers 8 bases. Germline CDR1 MNHGY, CDR2 SVAAGI. The CDR3 totals 16 residues. CDR3 in DNA: TGTGCCAGCAGTTTCCTACCCGGACAGGGTCCCGGGGTGCTGTTTTTT. Protein sequence: CASSFLPGQGPGVLFF.

On this clonotype itself: A read error may produce the germline difference seen at one junction end. The rearrangement joins TRBV20-1 to TRBJ2-7; tentatively, D is TRBD1 or TRBD2 (5 bases each). Per the germline V gene, CDR1 is DFQATT and CDR2 is SNEGSKA (reference sequence). The CDR3 is made up of 15 amino acids. The CDR3 sequence is CSARDSWDQTYEQYF. The CDR3 nucleotides are TGCAGTGCTAGAGATTCTTGGGACCAAACCTACGAGCAGTATTTC.

This clonotype was seen many times. The genes are TRBV28 and TRBJ2-7, with 9 bases lining up with TRBD2. Losses at the gene ends were 1 base for V and 3 bases for J; bases not matched to a gene: 4. The CDR3 is 15 amino acids. Germline V gene sequence: CDR1 MDHEN, CDR2 SYDVKM. The CDR3 coding sequence is TGTGCCAGCAGTTTATTGGGGACTAGCTTCTACGAGCAGTACTTC. Its protein product is CASSLLGTSFYEQYF.

This clonotype was found many times. The genes are TRBV28 and TRBJ2-6; the D is unclear. There are 15 residues in the CDR3. Germline CDR1 MDHEN, CDR2 SYDVKM. Trimming shortened V by 7 bases and J by 0 bases, and 10 bases separated the two germline ends. DNA for the CDR3: TGTGCCAGCATCAAAGGAAGCTCTGGGGCCAACGTCCTGACTTTC. It is translated as CASIKGSSGANVLTF. Full variable domain (missing parts from reference TRBV28 and TRBJ2-6): DVKVTQSSRYLVKRTGEKVFLECVQDMDHENMFWYRQDPGLGLRLIYFSYDVKMKEKGDIPEGYSVSREKKERFSLILESASTNQTSMYLCASIKGSSGANVLTFGAGSRLTVL.

This clonotype was picked up a small number of times. The rearrangement links TRBV7-9 to TRBJ1-1; D ambiguous. This CDR3 contains 11 residues. Trimming took off 5 bases at V and 5 bases at J, with 6 bases between the two ends. CDR1 SEHNR and CDR2 FQNEAQ come from the germline V gene (reference sequence). In nucleotides, the CDR3 is TGTGCCAGCAGCCCTGAGACTGAAGCTTTCTTT. Protein product: CASSPETEAFF.